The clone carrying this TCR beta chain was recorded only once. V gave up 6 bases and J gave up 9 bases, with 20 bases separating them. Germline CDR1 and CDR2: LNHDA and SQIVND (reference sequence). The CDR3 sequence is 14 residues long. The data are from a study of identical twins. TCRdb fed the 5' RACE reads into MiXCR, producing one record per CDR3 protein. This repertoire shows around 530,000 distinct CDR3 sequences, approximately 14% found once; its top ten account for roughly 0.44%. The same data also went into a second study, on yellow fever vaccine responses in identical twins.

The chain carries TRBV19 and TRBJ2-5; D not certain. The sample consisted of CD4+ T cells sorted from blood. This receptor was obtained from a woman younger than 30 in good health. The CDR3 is CASSPSEFSPAQYF. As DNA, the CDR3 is TGTGCCAGTAGCCCCTCCGAATTTTCACCGGCCCAGTACTTC.